This TCR beta chain was profiled in a study of T cell responses to AZD1222 COVID-19 vaccine. Study-wide points: The study sampled repertoires only after the peak T cell response. Nearly half of spike-specific TCRs reportedly target unmutated variant regions. With two AZD1222 doses given, Spike-specific TCR breadth and depth both rose.

Some clones are missing from TCRdb's copy, which holds only in-frame ones; the method was immunoSEQ multiplex PCR. The table includes around 83,000 clones, roughly 88% detected once. As regards this clone: The target antigen is unknown.

The sample consisted of peripheral blood, taken on day 0 of AZD1222 vaccination. The clonotype originates from an adult in good health.

The CDR3 region has the DNA TGTGCCAGCAGCCAAGCTTTCCGGGGGGAAGGTGGCTACACCTTC. It translates to CASSQAFRGEGGYTF. The rearrangement links TRBV3-1 (or the pseudogene TRBV3-2) to TRBJ1-2; tentatively, D is TRBD1 (5 bases). CDR1 and CDR2 from the germline V gene are LGHDT and YNNKEL (reference sequence). Trimming left V 1 base short and J 7 bases short, with 16 bases between. CDR3 length equals 15 residues.